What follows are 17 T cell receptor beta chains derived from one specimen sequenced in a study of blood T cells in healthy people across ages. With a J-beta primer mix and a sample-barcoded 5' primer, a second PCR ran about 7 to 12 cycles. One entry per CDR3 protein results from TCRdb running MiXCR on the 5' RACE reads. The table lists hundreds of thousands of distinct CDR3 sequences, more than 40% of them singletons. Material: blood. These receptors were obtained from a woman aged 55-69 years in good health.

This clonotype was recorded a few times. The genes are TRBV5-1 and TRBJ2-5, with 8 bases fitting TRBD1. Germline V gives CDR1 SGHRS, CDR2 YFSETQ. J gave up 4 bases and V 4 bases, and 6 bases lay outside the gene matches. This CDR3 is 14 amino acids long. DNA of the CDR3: TGCGCCAGCAGCCCAAACGGACAGGGAGAGACCCAGTACTTC. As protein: CASSPNGQGETQYF. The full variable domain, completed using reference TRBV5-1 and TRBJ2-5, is KAGVTQTPRYLIKTRGQQVTLSCSPISGHRSVSWYQQTPGQGLQFLFEYFSETQRNKGNFPGRFSGRQFSNSRSEMNVSTLELGDSALYLCASSPNGQGETQYFGPGTRLLVL.

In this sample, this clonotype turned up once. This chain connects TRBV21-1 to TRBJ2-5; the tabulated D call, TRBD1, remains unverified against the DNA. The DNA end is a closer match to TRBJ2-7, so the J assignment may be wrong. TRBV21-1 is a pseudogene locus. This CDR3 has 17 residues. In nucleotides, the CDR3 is TGTGCCAGCAGCAGCGGTCCCGGGACAGAGTTAAGCTACGAGCAGTACTTC. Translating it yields CASSSGPGTELSYEQYF.

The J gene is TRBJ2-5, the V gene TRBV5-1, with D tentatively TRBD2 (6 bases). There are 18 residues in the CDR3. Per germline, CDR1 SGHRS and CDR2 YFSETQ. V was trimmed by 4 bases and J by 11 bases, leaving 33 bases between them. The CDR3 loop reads CASSREYQFLSSYNEQYF. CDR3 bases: TGCGCCAGCAGCCGGGAGTACCAGTTCCTGAGCTCCTACAATGAGCAGTACTTC.

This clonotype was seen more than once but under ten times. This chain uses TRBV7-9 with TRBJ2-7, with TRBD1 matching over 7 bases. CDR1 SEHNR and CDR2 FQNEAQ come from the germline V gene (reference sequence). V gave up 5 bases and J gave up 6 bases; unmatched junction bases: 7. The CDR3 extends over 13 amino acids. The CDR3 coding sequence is TGTGCCAGCAGCCGGGACAGATCTGGCGAGCAGTACTTC. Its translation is CASSRDRSGEQYF.

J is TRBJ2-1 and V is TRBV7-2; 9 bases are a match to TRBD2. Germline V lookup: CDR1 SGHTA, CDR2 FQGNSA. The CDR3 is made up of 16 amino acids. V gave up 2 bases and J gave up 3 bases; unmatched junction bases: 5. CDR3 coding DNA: TGTGCCAGCAGCTTATCAGCGGGAGGAGTCTACAATGAGCAGTTCTTC. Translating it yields CASSLSAGGVYNEQFF.

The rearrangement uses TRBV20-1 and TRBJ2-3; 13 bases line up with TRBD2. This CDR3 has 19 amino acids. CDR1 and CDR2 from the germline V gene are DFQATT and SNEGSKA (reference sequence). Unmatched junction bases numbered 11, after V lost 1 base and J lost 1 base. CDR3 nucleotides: TGCAGTGCTAGAGTAACTAGCGGGAGGGCCCGTGAACGCACAGATACGCAGTATTTT. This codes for CSARVTSGRARERTDTQYF.

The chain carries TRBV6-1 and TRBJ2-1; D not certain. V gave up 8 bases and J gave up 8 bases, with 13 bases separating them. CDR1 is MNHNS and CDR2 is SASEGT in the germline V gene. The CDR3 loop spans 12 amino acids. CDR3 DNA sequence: TGTGCCAGCGAAGGGTTCCTAGATGAGCAGTTCTTC. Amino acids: CASEGFLDEQFF.

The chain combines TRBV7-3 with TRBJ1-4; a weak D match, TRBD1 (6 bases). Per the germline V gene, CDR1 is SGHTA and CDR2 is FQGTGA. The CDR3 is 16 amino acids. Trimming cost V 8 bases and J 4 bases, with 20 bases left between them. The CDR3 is CASGGPGGVGNEKLFF. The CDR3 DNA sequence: TGTGCCAGCGGGGGGCCAGGCGGTGTGGGTAATGAAAAACTGTTTTTT. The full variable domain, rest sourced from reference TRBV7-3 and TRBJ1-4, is GAGVSQTPSNKVTEKGKYVELRCDPISGHTALYWYRQSLGQGPEFLIYFQGTGAADDSGLPNDRFFAVRPEGSVSTLKIQRTERGDSAVYLCASGGPGGVGNEKLFFGSGTQLSVL.

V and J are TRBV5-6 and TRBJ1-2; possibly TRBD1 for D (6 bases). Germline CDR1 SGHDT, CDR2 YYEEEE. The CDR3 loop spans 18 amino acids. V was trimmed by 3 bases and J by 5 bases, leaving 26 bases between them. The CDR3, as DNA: TGTGCCAGCAGCTCGTCGGGCAGGGGCCCTTGGGGGCGGTATGGCTACACCTTC. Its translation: CASSSSGRGPWGRYGYTF.

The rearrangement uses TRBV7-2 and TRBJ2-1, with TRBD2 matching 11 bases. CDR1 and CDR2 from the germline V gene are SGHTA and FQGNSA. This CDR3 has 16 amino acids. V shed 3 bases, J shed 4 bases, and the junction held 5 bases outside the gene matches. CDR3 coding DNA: TGTGCCAGCAGCTTCACCGGGACTAGCGGATACAATGAGCAGTTCTTC. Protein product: CASSFTGTSGYNEQFF.

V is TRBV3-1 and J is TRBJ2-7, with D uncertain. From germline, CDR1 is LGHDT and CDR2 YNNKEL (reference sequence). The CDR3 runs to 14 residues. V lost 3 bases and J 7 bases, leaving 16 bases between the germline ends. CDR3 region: CASSHAATLREQYF. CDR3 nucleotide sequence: TGTGCCAGCAGCCATGCGGCTACCCTACGGGAGCAGTACTTC.

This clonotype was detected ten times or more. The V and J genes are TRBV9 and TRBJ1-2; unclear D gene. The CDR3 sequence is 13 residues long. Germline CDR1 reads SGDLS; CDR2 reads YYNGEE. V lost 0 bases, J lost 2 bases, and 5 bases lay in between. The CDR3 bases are TGTGCCAGCAGCGTAGAGGACAACTATGGCTACACCTTC. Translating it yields CASSVEDNYGYTF.

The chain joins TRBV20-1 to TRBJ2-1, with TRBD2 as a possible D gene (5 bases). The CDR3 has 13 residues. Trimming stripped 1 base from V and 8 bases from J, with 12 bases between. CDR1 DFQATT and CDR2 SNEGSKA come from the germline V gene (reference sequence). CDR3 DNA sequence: TGCAGTGCTAGAGTAACTAGTAGGGATGAGCAGTTCTTC. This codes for CSARVTSRDEQFF.

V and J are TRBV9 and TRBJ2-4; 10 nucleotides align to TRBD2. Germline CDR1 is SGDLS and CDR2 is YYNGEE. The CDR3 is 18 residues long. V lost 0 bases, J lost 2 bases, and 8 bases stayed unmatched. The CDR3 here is CASSVDPSGSWSKNIQYF. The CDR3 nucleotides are TGTGCCAGCAGCGTAGACCCTAGCGGGAGTTGGTCCAAAAACATTCAGTACTTC.

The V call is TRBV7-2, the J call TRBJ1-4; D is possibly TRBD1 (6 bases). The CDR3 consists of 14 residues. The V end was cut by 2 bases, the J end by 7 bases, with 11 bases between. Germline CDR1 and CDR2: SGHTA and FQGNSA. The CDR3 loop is CASSLNRDAEKLFF. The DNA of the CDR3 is TGTGCCAGCAGCTTAAACAGGGATGCTGAAAAACTGTTTTTT.

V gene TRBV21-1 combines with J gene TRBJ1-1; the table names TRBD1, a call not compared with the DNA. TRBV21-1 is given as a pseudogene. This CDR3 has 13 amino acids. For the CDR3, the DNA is TGTGCCAGCACCGCCGAGGGGCTTACTGAAGCTTTCTTT. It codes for CASTAEGLTEAFF.

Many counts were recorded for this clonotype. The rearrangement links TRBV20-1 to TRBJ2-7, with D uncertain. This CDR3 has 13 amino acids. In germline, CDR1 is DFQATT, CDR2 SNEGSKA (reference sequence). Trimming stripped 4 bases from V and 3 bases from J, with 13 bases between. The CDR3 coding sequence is TGCAGTGCTAAGGCGGCTAGGGACTACGAGCAGTACTTC. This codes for CSAKAARDYEQYF.